This T cell receptor (beta chain) is from a study of shared clonotypes between healthy human individuals. Findings and caveats of the study: Since donors were few, the genetic and exposure-history diversity represented was limited. Relative to memory subsets, naive subsets generally showed larger estimated richness.

V lost 3 bases, J lost 5 bases, and 10 bases stayed unmatched. Germline CDR1 is SGHAT and CDR2 is FQNNGV. This CDR3 has 16 amino acids. A word on this clone: Its matching antigen is unknown.

Here immunoSEQ multiplex PCR was the method, and the copy in TCRdb shows in-frame clones only, minus some. The sample has 98,000 or so clones; 68% are singletons. The study drew all its donors from Caucasian adults living in Nashville, Tennessee. The authors combined CD45RO+ cells with CCR7-negative CD45RA+ TemRA cells as CD8 memory. The TCR originated in a woman in her twenties or thirties in good health. J is TRBJ2-7 and V is TRBV11-2; TRBD2 aligns across 10 bases. The sequenced sample consisted of memory CD8+ T cells sorted from blood. Subset of the sample: CD45RO+ cells pooled with CCR7-negative TemRA cells. CDR3 loop: CASSFSLASGSHEQYF. DNA for the CDR3: TGTGCCAGCAGCTTTAGTTTGGCTAGCGGGAGCCACGAGCAGTACTTC.